The present T cell receptor beta chain was sequenced within a study of blood T cell repertoires in COVID-19. Clones were sequenced by immunoSEQ multiplex PCR, and TCRdb holds only the in-frame ones, with some missing. The repertoire holds 80,000 or so clones, with approximately 85% as singletons. V trimming: 2 bases; J trimming: 6 bases; junction bases outside the gene matches: 4. The germline gives CDR1 LGHDT, CDR2 YNNKEL (reference sequence). The CDR3 has 15 amino acids. This clone was recorded once. Sequencing was performed on peripheral blood. The sequence came from a man aged 50-60 years with COVID-19, enrolled during active disease. The chain carries TRBV3-1 (or the pseudogene TRBV3-2) and TRBJ1-6; 7 bases agree with TRBD1. CDR3 DNA sequence: TGTGCCAGCAGCCAATTCCGGGACAGTAATTCACCCCTCCACTTT. It translates to CASSQFRDSNSPLHF.